The TCR beta chain under discussion was sequenced for a study of CD8+ T cells in alopecia areata. Study summary: C3H/HeJ donors aged about 6-12 months with spontaneous alopecia supplied skin grafted onto roughly 6-10-week-old female C3H/HeJ mice.

The CDR3 totals 13 residues. Germline values: CDR1 FNHDT, CDR2 SITEND (reference sequence). V dropped 9 bases and J dropped 0 bases, with 11 bases sitting between them. This clone was detected many times. The antigen is not known. All gene names here are mouse names. The read ends 4 residues early relative to the CDR3; the germline J gene fills the gap. Study-level points and caveats: Scalp samples also yield sequences of resident alphabeta T cells from normal skin.

Following extraction, RNA underwent reverse transcription to cDNA, which served as the sequencing template. TCRdb's table, derived via immunoSEQ multiplex PCR, lists solely in-frame clones and lacks some. The sample presents under 3,000 clones, none singletons. The chain combines TRBV19 with TRBJ2-3; D may be TRBD1 (5 bases). The clonotype comes from a C3H/HeJ mouse with alopecia areata. Mice of this strain are of MHC haplotype H2-k. The source material was lesional skin. The sequenced part of the CDR3 DNA is TGTGCCAACACGACAGATAGTGCAGAA. It is translated as CANTTDSAE. The full CDR3 sequence reads CANTTDSAETLYF.